A single sample is the source of the 27 T cell receptor beta chains below, sequenced in a study of control samples from healthy donors and cancer patients (dated by TCRdb to about 2020). Library construction relied on the immunoSEQ multiplex PCR assay. Entries here come from immuneACCESS through TCRdb and include only in-frame sequences with V and J called. Some clones fail to appear in such tables; in the studies checked, an unresolved V gene covers under half of the shortfall, and the cause of the remainder is unknown. This sample holds 250,000 to 300,000 clones; over 70% were observed only once. The ten largest clonotypes hold 10% to 15% of the sample. The sequenced sample consisted of PBMCs. The receptors stem from a woman aged 55 to 70 with lung cancer.

V gene TRBV7-2 combines with J gene TRBJ2-1, with D perhaps matching TRBD1 (6 bases). The germline gives CDR1 SGHTA, CDR2 FQGNSA. The CDR3 sequence is 14 residues long. V dropped 5 bases and J dropped 2 bases, with 10 bases sitting between them. CDR3: CASSTDRTYNEQFF. CDR3 nucleotide sequence: TGTGCCAGCAGCACGGACAGAACCTACAATGAGCAGTTCTTC.

The chain joins TRBV10-3 to TRBJ1-2, with D perhaps TRBD1 (5 bases). CDR3 size: 13 residues. Trimming removed 3 bases at V and 3 bases at J, with 8 bases between. Germline V gives CDR1 ENHRY, CDR2 SYGVKD. In nucleotides, the CDR3 is TGTGCCATCAGTGAAGGGACGGACTATGGCTACACCTTC. This gives the protein CAISEGTDYGYTF.

V and J are TRBV5-1 and TRBJ2-2, with 8 bases aligning to TRBD1. The CDR3 covers 15 residues. Germline CDR1 reads SGHRS; CDR2 reads YFSETQ. V lost 3 bases and J lost 3; bases outside the gene matches: 4. CDR3 nucleotides: TGCGCCAGCAGCTCGAGACAGGGGCACACCGGGGAGCTGTTTTTT. Its translation is CASSSRQGHTGELFF.

V is TRBV4-2 and J is TRBJ1-6; TRBD1 is a possible D gene (5 bases). This CDR3 contains 18 residues. V lost 0 bases to trimming and J lost 8 bases, with 20 bases between them. Germline V gives CDR1 LGHNA, CDR2 YNFKEQ. CDR3 DNA sequence: TGTGCCAGCAGCCAAGAGAGAATCAGACAGAGATTGGATTCACCCCTCCACTTT. This sequence encodes CASSQERIRQRLDSPLHF.

The chain is built from TRBV4-2 and TRBJ1-5; D remains ambiguous. V lost 0 bases to trimming and J lost 7 bases, with 13 bases between them. CDR1 is LGHNA, CDR2 YNFKEQ, per germline. The CDR3 loop spans 15 amino acids. CDR3 nucleotide sequence: TGTGCCAGCAGCCAAGAAGAGGTCGCACGACAGCCCCAGCATTTT. The encoded protein is CASSQEEVARQPQHF.

The chain carries TRBV27 and TRBJ1-6; D is uncertain. Between the trimmed V and J ends, which lost 2 bases and 0 bases, there was a span of 5 bases. CDR1 is MNHEY, CDR2 SMNVEV, per germline (reference sequence). This CDR3 contains 15 residues. In DNA, the CDR3 is TGTGCCAGCAGTTTAAGGAACTCCTATAATTCACCCCTCCACTTT. Its protein is CASSLRNSYNSPLHF.

The CDR3 region is CAISESIPGTNTEAFF. DNA of the CDR3: TGTGCCATCAGTGAGTCGATCCCCGGGACGAACACTGAAGCTTTCTTT. The chain joins TRBV10-3 to TRBJ1-1; D possibly corresponds to TRBD1 (5 bases). CDR3 size: 16 residues. Looked up from germline, CDR1 is ENHRY and CDR2 is SYGVKD. V was shortened by 0 bases and J by 1 base, with 12 bases between the two germline ends.

The chain has TRBV5-1 and TRBJ2-5; D may be TRBD1 (5 bases). The CDR3 is made up of 15 amino acids. Germline V gives CDR1 SGHRS, CDR2 YFSETQ. The V gene lost 0 bases and the J gene lost 7 bases, with 16 bases spanning the gap. In nucleotides, the CDR3 is TGCGCCAGCAGCTTGGGTACTATGGGGCTGGGGACCCAGTACTTC. This translates into CASSLGTMGLGTQYF. The whole variable domain, filled in from reference TRBV5-1 and TRBJ2-5, reads KAGVTQTPRYLIKTRGQQVTLSCSPISGHRSVSWYQQTPGQGLQFLFEYFSETQRNKGNFPGRFSGRQFSNSRSEMNVSTLELGDSALYLCASSLGTMGLGTQYFGPGTRLLVL.

The table lists this clone with a count of one. This chain connects TRBV15 to TRBJ2-2; D may be TRBD1 or TRBD2 (5 bases each). V was trimmed by 0 bases and J by 6 bases, leaving 20 bases between them. Germline-derived CDR1 and CDR2 are LNHNV and YYDKDF (reference sequence). The CDR3 runs 18 residues. This chain's CDR3 is CATSRDISRGARAGELFF. The CDR3 DNA is TGTGCCACCAGCAGAGATATATCGAGGGGAGCGAGGGCCGGGGAGCTGTTTTTT. Drawing the rest from reference TRBV15 and TRBJ2-2, the complete variable domain is DAMVIQNPRYQVTQFGKPVTLSCSQTLNHNVMYWYQQKSSQAPKLLFHYYDKDFNNEADTPDNFQSRRPNTSFCFLDIRSPGLGDTAMYLCATSRDISRGARAGELFFGEGSRLTVL.

The rearrangement joins TRBV6-5 to TRBJ2-7; tentatively, D is TRBD1 (8 bases). CDR1 is MNHEY, CDR2 SVGAGI, per germline. The V end was cut by 10 bases, the J end by 6 bases, with 25 bases between. This CDR3 has 15 residues. The CDR3 reads CATKFGGTGPIEQYF. CDR3 in DNA: TGTGCCACCAAATTCGGGGGGACAGGCCCCATCGAGCAGTACTTC.

CDR3 sequence reads: CASTLAGTEAFF. CDR3 bases: TGTGCCAGCACCCTAGCGGGGACTGAAGCTTTCTTT. J is TRBJ1-1 and V is TRBV6-5; D unresolved. The V and J ends lost 7 bases and 5 bases respectively, with 11 bases between them. Looked up from germline, CDR1 is MNHEY and CDR2 is SVGAGI. The CDR3 has 12 amino acids.

The chain joins TRBV20-1 to TRBJ2-7; no firm D call. There are 10 residues in the CDR3. Deletions cut 5 bases from V and 6 bases from J, with 8 bases between. CDR1 and CDR2 from the germline V gene are DFQATT and SNEGSKA (reference sequence). CDR3 sequence (DNA): TGCAGTGCTGCTTCGGGCGAGCAGTACTTC. Amino acid sequence: CSAASGEQYF.

The V call is TRBV5-1, the J call TRBJ1-3; the D is unclear. Deletions cut 0 bases from V and 4 bases from J, with 14 bases between. Germline V gene sequence: CDR1 SGHRS, CDR2 YFSETQ. The CDR3 is 16 residues long. CDR3 nucleotide sequence: TGCGCCAGCAGCTTGGCAGGCCTCTACCGGGGAAACACCATATATTTT. The encoded protein is CASSLAGLYRGNTIYF.

V is TRBV5-4 and J is TRBJ1-6; D gene uncertain. The CDR3 has 14 residues. Germline CDR1 and CDR2: SGHNT and YYREEE (reference sequence). Trimming pared 6 bases from V and 9 bases from J, leaving 16 bases between. Written as DNA, the CDR3 is TGTGCCAGCACCCACCGGGCAGAGGGTTCACCCCTCCACTTT. Translated: CASTHRAEGSPLHF.

This rearrangement joins TRBV7-9 to TRBJ1-1, with a tentative D call TRBD1 (5 bases). This CDR3 has 15 amino acids. Trimming took 7 bases from V and 3 from J, leaving 18 bases between them. Germline-derived CDR1 and CDR2 are SEHNR and FQNEAQ (reference sequence). CDR3 region: CASTPGTNSYTEAFF. The DNA of the CDR3 is TGTGCCAGCACTCCGGGGACTAACTCTTACACTGAAGCTTTCTTT.

V and J are TRBV12-5 and TRBJ2-1; TRBD1 is a possible D gene (6 bases). The CDR3 has 17 residues. Deletions cut 1 base from V and 0 bases from J, with 13 bases between. In germline, CDR1 is LGHNT, CDR2 FRNRAP. As DNA, the CDR3 is TGTGCTAGTGGTTTGGACGACAGGACCCGCTCCTACAATGAGCAGTTCTTC. Translation gives CASGLDDRTRSYNEQFF.

This clone has only one observation. The rearrangement uses TRBV27 and TRBJ2-5, with 10 bases lining up with TRBD1. In germline, CDR1 is MNHEY, CDR2 SMNVEV (reference sequence). Trimming removed 5 bases from V and 0 bases from J; junction bases left unmatched: 12. The length of the CDR3 is 18 residues. The CDR3 here is CASSGDRGRGGYQETQYF. CDR3 nucleotides: TGTGCCAGCAGTGGCGACAGGGGGCGTGGGGGCTACCAAGAGACCCAGTACTTC.

V gene TRBV19 combines with J gene TRBJ2-3; a weak D match, TRBD2 (6 bases). Germline V gives CDR1 LNHDA, CDR2 SQIVND (reference sequence). The CDR3 is made up of 20 amino acids. V gave up 1 base and J gave up 3 bases, with 26 bases separating them. CDR3 protein: CASSIAPLFFGRGATDTQYF. The CDR3 bases are TGTGCCAGTAGTATAGCCCCCCTTTTTTTTGGGCGGGGTGCAACAGATACGCAGTATTTT.

This chain uses TRBV5-1 with TRBJ2-5; 8 bases are shared with TRBD2. Germline loops: CDR1 SGHRS, CDR2 YFSETQ. V lost 4 bases to trimming and J lost 4 bases; unmatched junction nucleotides: 9. This CDR3 is built from 15 residues. CDR3 amino acids: CASSEFSGALETQYF. CDR3 coding DNA: TGCGCCAGCAGCGAGTTTAGCGGGGCCCTAGAGACCCAGTACTTC.

The V and J genes are TRBV19 and TRBJ1-3; D is unresolved. V lost 4 bases and J lost 0, with 4 bases in between. This CDR3 comprises 13 residues. Per germline, CDR1 LNHDA and CDR2 SQIVND (reference sequence). The CDR3 DNA is TGTGCCAGTAGTAGGGCCTCTGGAAACACCATATATTTT. It specifies CASSRASGNTIYF.

The chain joins TRBV3-1 (or the pseudogene TRBV3-2) to TRBJ1-4; D remains ambiguous. The CDR3 sequence is 14 residues long. Deletions cut 3 bases from V and 7 bases from J, with 12 bases between. Germline V CDR1 and CDR2: LGHDT, YNNKEL (reference sequence). The CDR3 sequence is CASSHIGRGEKLFF. The CDR3 coding sequence is TGTGCCAGCAGCCATATAGGCCGAGGTGAAAAACTGTTTTTT.

V usage is TRBV27 and J usage is TRBJ2-1, with D unclear. The CDR3 length is 11 residues. Trimming stripped 5 bases from V and 3 bases from J, with 2 bases between. Germline lookup yields CDR1 MNHEY and CDR2 SMNVEV (reference sequence). CDR3 bases: TGTGCCAGCAGTGTCTACAATGAGCAGTTCTTC. It specifies CASSVYNEQFF.

The gene calls are TRBV5-1 and TRBJ2-2; TRBD1 is a possible D gene (6 bases). The CDR3 runs 14 residues. Germline loops: CDR1 SGHRS, CDR2 YFSETQ. V lost 5 bases and J lost 3, with 11 bases in between. The CDR3 region is CASRAGADTGELFF. The CDR3 coding sequence is TGCGCCAGCAGGGCAGGGGCGGACACCGGGGAGCTGTTTTTT.

This clone was picked up a small number of times. V usage is TRBV5-6 and J usage is TRBJ2-7, with D perhaps being TRBD1 or TRBD2 (5 bases each). The germline V gene has CDR1 SGHDT and CDR2 YYEEEE. Trimming shortened V by 4 bases and J by 6 bases, and 20 bases separated the two germline ends. The CDR3 consists of 15 residues. The CDR3, as DNA: TGTGCCAGCAGCCAACCCACTTTTGTCGGGACCGAGCAGTACTTC. It translates to CASSQPTFVGTEQYF.

V gene TRBV12-3 or TRBV12-4 combines with J gene TRBJ1-4; D not certain. The CDR3 covers 13 residues. The V gene lost 6 bases and the J gene lost 7 bases, with 12 bases spanning the gap. The CDR3 here is CASSRDPSEKLFF. CDR3 in DNA: TGTGCCAGCAGCCGTGACCCGAGTGAAAAACTGTTTTTT.

The V call is TRBV6-5, the J call TRBJ2-7; the D is unclear. V gave up 2 bases and J gave up 0 bases, with 8 bases separating them. From germline, CDR1 is MNHEY and CDR2 SVGAGI. The CDR3 has 14 amino acids. The CDR3: CASSYGQASYEQYF. The CDR3 DNA reads TGTGCCAGCAGTTACGGGCAGGCCTCCTACGAGCAGTACTTC.

The CDR3 nucleotides read TGTGCCAGCAGCCGTTCCCGTCGTGGCCAGCTGTTTGATCCCCAGCATTTT. Protein sequence: CASSRSRRGQLFDPQHF. The V and J genes are TRBV5-6 and TRBJ1-5; D not resolved. V was shortened by 4 bases and J by 10 bases, with 27 bases between the two germline ends. The CDR3 has 17 amino acids. CDR1 is SGHDT and CDR2 is YYEEEE in the germline V gene.